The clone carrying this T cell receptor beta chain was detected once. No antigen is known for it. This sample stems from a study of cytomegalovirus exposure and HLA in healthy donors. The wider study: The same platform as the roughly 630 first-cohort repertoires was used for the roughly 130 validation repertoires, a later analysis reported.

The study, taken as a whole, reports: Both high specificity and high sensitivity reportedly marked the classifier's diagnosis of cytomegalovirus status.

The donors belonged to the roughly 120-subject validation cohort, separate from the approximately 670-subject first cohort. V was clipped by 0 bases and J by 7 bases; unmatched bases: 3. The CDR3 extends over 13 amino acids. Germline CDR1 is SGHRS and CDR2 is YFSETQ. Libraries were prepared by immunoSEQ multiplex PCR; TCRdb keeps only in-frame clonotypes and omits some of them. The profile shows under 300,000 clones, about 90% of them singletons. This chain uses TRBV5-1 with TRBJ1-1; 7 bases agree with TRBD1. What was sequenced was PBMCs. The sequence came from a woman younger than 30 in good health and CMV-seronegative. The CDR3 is CASSLGQGIEAFF. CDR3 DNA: TGCGCCAGCAGCTTGGGACAGGGCATTGAAGCTTTCTTT.